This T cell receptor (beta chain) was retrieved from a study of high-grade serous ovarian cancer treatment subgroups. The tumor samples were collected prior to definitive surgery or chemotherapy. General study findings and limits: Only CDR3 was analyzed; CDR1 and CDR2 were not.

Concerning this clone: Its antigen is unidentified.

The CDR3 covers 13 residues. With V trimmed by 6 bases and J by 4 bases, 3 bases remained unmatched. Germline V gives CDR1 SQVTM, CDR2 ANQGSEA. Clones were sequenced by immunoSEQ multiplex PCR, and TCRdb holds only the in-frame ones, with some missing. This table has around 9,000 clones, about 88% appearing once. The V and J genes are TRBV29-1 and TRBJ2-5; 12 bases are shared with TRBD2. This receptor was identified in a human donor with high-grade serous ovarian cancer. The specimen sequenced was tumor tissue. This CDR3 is CSVRTSGAETQYF. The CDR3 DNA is TGCAGCGTGCGGACTAGCGGGGCAGAGACCCAGTACTTC.